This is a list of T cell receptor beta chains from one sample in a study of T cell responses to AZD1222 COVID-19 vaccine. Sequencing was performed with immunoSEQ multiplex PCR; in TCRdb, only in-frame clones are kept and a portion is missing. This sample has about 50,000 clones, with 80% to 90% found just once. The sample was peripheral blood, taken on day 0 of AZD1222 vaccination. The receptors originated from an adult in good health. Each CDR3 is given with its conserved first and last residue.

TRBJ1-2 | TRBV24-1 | CATSRGTVGRDGYTF
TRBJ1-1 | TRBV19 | CASSSYRENTEAFF
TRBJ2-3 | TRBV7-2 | CASSPSGTRGDTQYF
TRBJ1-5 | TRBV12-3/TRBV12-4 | CASSLGRDQPQHF
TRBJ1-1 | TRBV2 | CASIAHRDTEAFF
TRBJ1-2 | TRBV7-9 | CASSTGQVDGYTF
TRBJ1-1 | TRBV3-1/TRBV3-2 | CASSTGHPTNEAFF
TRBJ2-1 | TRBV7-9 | CASSLSGTHEQFF
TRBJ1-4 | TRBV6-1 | CASSEVQGAGKLFF
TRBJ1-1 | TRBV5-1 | CASTQSVSNTEAFF
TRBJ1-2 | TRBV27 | CASSQGQARIYGYTF
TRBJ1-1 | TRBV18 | CASSPRINLNTEAFF
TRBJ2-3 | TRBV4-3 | CASSQEVAGTSTDTQYF
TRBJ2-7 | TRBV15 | CATSSRLNSYEQYF
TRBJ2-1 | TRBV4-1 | CASSQASGSPYNEQFF
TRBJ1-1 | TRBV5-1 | CASSWARDTEAFF
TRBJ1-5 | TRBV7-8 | CASSLVPDQPQHF
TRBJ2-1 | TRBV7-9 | CAGTTQERDEQFF
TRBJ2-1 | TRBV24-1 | CATSDFQGFTEQFF
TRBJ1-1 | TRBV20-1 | CSVTTGAEAFF
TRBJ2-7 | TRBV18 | CASSPEQGRYEQYF
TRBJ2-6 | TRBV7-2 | CASSLVQGASGANVLTF
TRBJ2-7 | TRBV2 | CASSLNWDRSYEQYF
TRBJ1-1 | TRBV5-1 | CASSLASRNTEAFF
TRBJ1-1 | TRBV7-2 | CASSLSRNMNTEAFF
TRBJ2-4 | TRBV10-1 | CASSDPAPLAKNIQYF
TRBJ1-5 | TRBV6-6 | CASSYEAGKTQPQHF
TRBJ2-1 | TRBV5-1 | CASSVIGNEQFF
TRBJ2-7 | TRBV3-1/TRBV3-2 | CASSQTSYEQYF
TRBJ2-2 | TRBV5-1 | CASSRNSGEGGELFF
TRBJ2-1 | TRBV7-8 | CASSLAPGFGINNEQFF